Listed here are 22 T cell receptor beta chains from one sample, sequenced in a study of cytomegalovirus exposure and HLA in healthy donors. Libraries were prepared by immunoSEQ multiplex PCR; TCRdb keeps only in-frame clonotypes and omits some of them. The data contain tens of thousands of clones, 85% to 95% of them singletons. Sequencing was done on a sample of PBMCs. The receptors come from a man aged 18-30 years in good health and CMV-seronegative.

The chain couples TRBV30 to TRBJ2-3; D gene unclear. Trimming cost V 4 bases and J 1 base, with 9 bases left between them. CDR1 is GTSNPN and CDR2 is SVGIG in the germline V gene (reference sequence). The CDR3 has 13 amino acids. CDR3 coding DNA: TGTGCCTGGACCCGGCAGGGCACAGATACGCAGTATTTT. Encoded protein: CAWTRQGTDTQYF.

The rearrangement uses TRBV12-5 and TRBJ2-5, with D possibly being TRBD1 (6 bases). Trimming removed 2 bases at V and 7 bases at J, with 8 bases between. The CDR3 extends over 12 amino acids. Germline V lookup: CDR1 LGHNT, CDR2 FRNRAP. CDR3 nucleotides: TGTGCTAGTGGTTTGACAGGGTTGACCCAGTACTTC. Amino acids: CASGLTGLTQYF. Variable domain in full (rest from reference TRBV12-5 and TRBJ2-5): DARVTQTPRHKVTEMGQEVTMRCQPILGHNTVFWYRQTMMQGLELLAYFRNRAPLDDSGMPKDRFSAEMPDATLATLKIQPSEPRDSAVYFCASGLTGLTQYFGPGTRLLVL.

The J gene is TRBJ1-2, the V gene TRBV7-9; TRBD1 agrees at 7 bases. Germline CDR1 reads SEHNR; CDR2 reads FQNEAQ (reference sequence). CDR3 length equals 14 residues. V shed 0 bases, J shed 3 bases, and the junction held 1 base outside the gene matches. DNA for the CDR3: TGTGCCAGCAGCTTAGCAGGGACAGACTATGGCTACACCTTC. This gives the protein CASSLAGTDYGYTF.

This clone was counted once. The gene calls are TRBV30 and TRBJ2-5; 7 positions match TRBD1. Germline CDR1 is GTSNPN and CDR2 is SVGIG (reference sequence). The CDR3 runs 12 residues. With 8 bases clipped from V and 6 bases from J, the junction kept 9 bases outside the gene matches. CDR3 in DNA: TGTGCCAGACAGGGATCTAGGCAGACCCAGTACTTC. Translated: CARQGSRQTQYF.

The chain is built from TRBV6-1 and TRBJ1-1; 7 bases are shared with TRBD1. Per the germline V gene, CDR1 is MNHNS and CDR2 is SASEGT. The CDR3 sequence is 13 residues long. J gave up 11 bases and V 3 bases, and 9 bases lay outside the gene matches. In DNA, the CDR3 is TGTGCCAGCAGTGACCCGGGACAGTTGAGGGCTTTCTTT. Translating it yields CASSDPGQLRAFF.

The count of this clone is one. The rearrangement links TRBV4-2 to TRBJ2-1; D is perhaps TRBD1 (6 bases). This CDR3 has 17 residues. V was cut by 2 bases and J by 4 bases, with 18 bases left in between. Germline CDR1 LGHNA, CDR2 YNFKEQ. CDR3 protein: CASSQYTGPTVYNEQFF. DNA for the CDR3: TGTGCCAGCAGCCAATATACAGGGCCCACAGTTTACAATGAGCAGTTCTTC.

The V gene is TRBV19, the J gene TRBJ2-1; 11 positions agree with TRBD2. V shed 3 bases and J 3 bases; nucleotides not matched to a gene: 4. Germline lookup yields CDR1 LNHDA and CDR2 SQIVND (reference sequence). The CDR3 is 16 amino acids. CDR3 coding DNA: TGTGCCAGTAGTATCCGGACTAGCGGGTTCTACAATGAGCAGTTCTTC. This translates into CASSIRTSGFYNEQFF.

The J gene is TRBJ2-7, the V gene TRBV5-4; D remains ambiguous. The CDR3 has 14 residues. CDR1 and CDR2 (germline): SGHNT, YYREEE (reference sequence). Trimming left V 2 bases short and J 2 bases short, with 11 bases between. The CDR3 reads CASSLSGRPYEQYF. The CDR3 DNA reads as TGTGCCAGCAGCTTAAGTGGCAGGCCCTACGAGCAGTACTTC.

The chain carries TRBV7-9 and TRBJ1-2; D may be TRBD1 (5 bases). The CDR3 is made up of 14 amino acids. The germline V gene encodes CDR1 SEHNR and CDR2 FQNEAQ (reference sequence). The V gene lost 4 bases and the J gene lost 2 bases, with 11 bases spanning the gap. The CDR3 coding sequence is TGTGCCAGCAGCTGGGGGGGGAGGAACTATGGCTACACCTTC. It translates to CASSWGGRNYGYTF.

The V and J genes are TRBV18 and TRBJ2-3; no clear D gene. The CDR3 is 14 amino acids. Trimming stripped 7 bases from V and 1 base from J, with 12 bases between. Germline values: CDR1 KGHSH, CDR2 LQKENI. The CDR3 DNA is TGTGCCAGCTACCCTAACAGAGGCACAGATACGCAGTATTTT. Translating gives CASYPNRGTDTQYF.

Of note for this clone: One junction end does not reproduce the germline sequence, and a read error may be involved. In DNA form, the CDR3 reads TGTGCCACCAGCAGAGGCGACAGGGAAGGTTTCTTT. This encodes CATSRGDREGFF. This chain connects TRBV15 to TRBJ1-1; 7 bases align to TRBD1. The CDR3 extends over 12 amino acids. Germline loops: CDR1 LNHNV, CDR2 YYDKDF (reference sequence).

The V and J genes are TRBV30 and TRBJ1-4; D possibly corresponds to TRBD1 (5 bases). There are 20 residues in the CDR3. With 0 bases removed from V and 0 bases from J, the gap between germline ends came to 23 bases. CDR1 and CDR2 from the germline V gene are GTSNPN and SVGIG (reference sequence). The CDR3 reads CAWSVQAWGSRLATNEKLFF. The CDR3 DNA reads TGTGCCTGGAGTGTACAGGCGTGGGGAAGTAGGCTGGCAACTAATGAAAAACTGTTTTTT.

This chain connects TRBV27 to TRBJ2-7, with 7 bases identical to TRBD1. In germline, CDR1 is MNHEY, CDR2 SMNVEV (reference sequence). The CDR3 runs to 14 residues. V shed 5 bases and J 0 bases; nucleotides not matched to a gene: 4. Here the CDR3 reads CASSPGQYSYEQYF. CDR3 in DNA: TGTGCCAGCAGTCCGGGACAGTACTCCTACGAGCAGTACTTC.

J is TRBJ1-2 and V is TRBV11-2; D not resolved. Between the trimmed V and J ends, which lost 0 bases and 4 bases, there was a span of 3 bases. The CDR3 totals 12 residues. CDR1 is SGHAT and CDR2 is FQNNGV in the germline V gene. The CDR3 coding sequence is TGTGCCAGCAGCTTAGACAGCTATGGCTACACCTTC. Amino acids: CASSLDSYGYTF.

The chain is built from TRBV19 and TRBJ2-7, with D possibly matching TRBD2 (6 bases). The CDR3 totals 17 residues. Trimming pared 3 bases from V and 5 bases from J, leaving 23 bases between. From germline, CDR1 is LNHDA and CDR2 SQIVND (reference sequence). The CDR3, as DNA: TGTGCCAGTAGTATCTCCAGCGGGCCGGGGAATATCCACGAGCAGTACTTC. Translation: CASSISSGPGNIHEQYF.

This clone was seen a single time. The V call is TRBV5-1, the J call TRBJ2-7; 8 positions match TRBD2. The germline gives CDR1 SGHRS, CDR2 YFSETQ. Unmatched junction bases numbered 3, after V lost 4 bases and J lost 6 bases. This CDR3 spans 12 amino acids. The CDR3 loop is CASSQSGGEQYF. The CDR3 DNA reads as TGCGCCAGCAGCCAGAGCGGGGGCGAGCAGTACTTC.

CDR3 region: CASSVTGGNQPQHF. CDR3 in DNA: TGTGCCAGCAGCGTAACAGGGGGCAATCAGCCCCAGCATTTT. The chain combines TRBV9 with TRBJ1-5; TRBD1 matches 7 bases. This CDR3 region has 14 residues. J gave up 2 bases and V 1 base, and 0 bases lay outside the gene matches. The germline V gene encodes CDR1 SGDLS and CDR2 YYNGEE.

In nucleotides, the CDR3 is TGTGCCAGCTCACCATCGGTAGGGGGCGAATCTGGAAACACCATATATTTT. It is translated as CASSPSVGGESGNTIYF. V is TRBV18 and J is TRBJ1-3; 7 positions match TRBD1. Germline lookup yields CDR1 KGHSH and CDR2 LQKENI. This CDR3 has 17 residues. V dropped 2 bases and J dropped 1; count of bases not matched to a gene: 8.

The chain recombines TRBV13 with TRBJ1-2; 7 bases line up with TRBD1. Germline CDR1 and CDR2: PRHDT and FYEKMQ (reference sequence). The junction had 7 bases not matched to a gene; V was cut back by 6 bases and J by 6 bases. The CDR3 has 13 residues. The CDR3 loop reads CASSPQGGDGYTF. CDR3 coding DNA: TGTGCCAGCAGTCCTCAGGGGGGCGATGGCTACACCTTC. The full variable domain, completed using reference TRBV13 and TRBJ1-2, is AAGVIQSPRHLIKEKRETATLKCYPIPRHDTVYWYQQGPGQDPQFLISFYEKMQSDKGSIPDRFSAQQFSDYHSELNMSSLELGDSALYFCASSPQGGDGYTFGSGTRLTVV.

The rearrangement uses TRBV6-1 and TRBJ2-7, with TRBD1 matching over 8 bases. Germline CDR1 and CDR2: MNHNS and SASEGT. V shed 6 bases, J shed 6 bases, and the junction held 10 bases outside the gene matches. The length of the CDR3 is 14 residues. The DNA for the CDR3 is TGTGCCAGCAGCATGACGGACAGGGTTGGCGAGCAGTACTTC. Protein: CASSMTDRVGEQYF.

The DNA of the CDR3 is TGTGCCAGCAGCCTGATGACAGGTGGCTATGGCTACACCTTC. Residues: CASSLMTGGYGYTF. The V call is TRBV13, the J call TRBJ1-2, with D maybe TRBD1 (6 bases). The V and J ends lost 5 bases and 4 bases respectively, with 14 bases between them. The germline V gene has CDR1 PRHDT and CDR2 FYEKMQ (reference sequence). CDR3 length: 14 residues.

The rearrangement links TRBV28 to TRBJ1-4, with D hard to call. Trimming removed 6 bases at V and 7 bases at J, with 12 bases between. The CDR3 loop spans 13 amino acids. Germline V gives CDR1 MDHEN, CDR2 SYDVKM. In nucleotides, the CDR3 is TGTGCCAGCAGCCGTGACACGGTTGAAAAACTGTTTTTT. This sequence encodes CASSRDTVEKLFF.